This TCR beta chain was observed in a study of cytomegalovirus exposure and HLA in healthy donors (dated by TCRdb to the late 2010s). About the full investigation: According to a later analysis, one platform produced both the approximately 110 validation repertoires and the roughly 640 repertoires of the first cohort. The study aimed to test whether cataloging public T cell receptors could reveal signatures of past pathogen exposure. To predict cytomegalovirus infection status, the study combined high-throughput TCR immunosequencing, statistical association of individual TCRs with disease status, and machine learning. Besides the first cohort of around 700 subjects, a separate validation cohort made up of 120 different subjects was used.

The paper as a whole reports these results and caveats: The classifier was reported to diagnose cytomegalovirus status with high specificity and sensitivity in both the original and validation cohorts. In the study, about 150 TCR beta chains were listed as associated with cytomegalovirus. Across donors, most TCR sequences were observed very rarely, whereas some public TCRs were present in many individuals. A later analysis had no HLA typing for the validation cohort, so co-occurrence there was scored across all 120 or so repertoires. According to the authors, the approach could potentially be generalized to other disease states and immunological phenotypes. Of the cluster scores, roughly 93% were above 0 in a later analysis, which found that TCRs clustered in the first cohort also tended to co-occur in the 120 validation repertoires. Three of the identified cytomegalovirus-associated TCR beta chains were confirmed in vitro to be specific for cytomegalovirus antigens.

Separate from the approximately 700-subject first cohort, the validation cohort of 120 subjects was the group to which the donors belonged. The CDR3 goes from the cysteine to the phenylalanine over 13 residues. CDR3 DNA only is kept here, 39 bases in frame from base 1. V has 6 bases trimmed and J has 5 bases trimmed; junction bases matching no gene number 7. Regarding this clone: Its antigen is still unknown. The input lacks base qualities; no much larger clone sits a single base away.

Library method: the immunoSEQ multiplex PCR assay. Concerning the study's data processing: A statistical classification framework was developed to diagnose cytomegalovirus status using the catalog of TCR beta chain sequences. The table was pulled from immuneACCESS by TCRdb, which kept in-frame rearrangements only. Such tables lose some clones; where checked, under half of the loss comes from unresolved V genes, and the rest has no known cause. V and J calls and clone size come straight from that table; D and trimming were deduced from the DNA. The sample table holds about 64,000 clones, of which 85% to 95% were seen once. Of the sample, under 6.5% falls within the top ten clones.

Rearrangement joined TRBV6-7 to TRBJ2-7, and 7 bases in between align with TRBD1. TRBV6-7 is an open reading frame, and its role is uncertain. Specimen: PBMCs. The sequence was obtained from a woman under 30 in good health and CMV-seropositive. For the CDR3, the sequence is CASRPGQKDEQYF. Here is the DNA: TGTGCCAGCAGGCCGGGACAGAAGGACGAGCAGTACTTC.